Listed here are 10 T cell receptor beta chains from one sample, sequenced in a study of CD8 T cells in ankylosing spondylitis. For these receptors, no antigen is known. Study results and caveats: Seemingly distinctive of ankylosing spondylitis blood was a TCR beta motif formed by eight highly homologous variants.

MiXCR, run by TCRdb on the 5' RACE reads, gives a single entry per CDR3 protein. Among some 220,000 distinct CDR3 sequences listed, about 7% were seen once. The specimen was blood, either unsorted or a sorted T cell fraction (not recorded which). The source is a male donor with ankylosing spondylitis.

This clonotype was seen many times. This sequence joins TRBV12-3 or TRBV12-4 and TRBJ2-1; D possibly corresponds to TRBD2 (5 bases). Trimming took 6 bases from V and 7 from J, leaving 7 bases between them. The CDR3 is 11 amino acids. This CDR3 is CASSSGNEQFF. The CDR3 DNA sequence: TGTGCCAGCAGCTCGGGAAATGAGCAGTTCTTC.

The sample holds many counts of this clonotype. The V gene is TRBV9, the J gene TRBJ1-4; D is unclear. CDR1 and CDR2 (germline): SGDLS, YYNGEE. The CDR3 runs to 12 residues. V lost 0 bases and J lost 5, with 2 bases in between. CDR3 protein: CASSVGNEKLFF. The CDR3 nucleotides are TGTGCCAGCAGCGTAGGGAATGAAAAACTGTTTTTT.

V is TRBV29-1 and J is TRBJ2-3; 10 nucleotides line up with TRBD2. The CDR3 runs to 15 residues. CDR1 is SQVTM and CDR2 is ANQGSEA in the germline V gene. V shed 4 bases and J 6 bases; nucleotides not matched to a gene: 10. The CDR3 loop is CSVGASGSRVDTQYF. The CDR3 DNA reads TGCAGCGTTGGGGCTAGCGGGAGCAGAGTGGATACGCAGTATTTT.

Comment on this clonotype: A much larger clonotype is one base distant, so this may be a read error. This chain joins TRBV7-2 and TRBJ2-1; the D gene is possibly TRBD2 (6 bases). V was trimmed by 1 base and J by 5 bases, leaving 18 bases between them. CDR3 length equals 17 residues. The V gene's germline CDR1 is SGHTA and CDR2 FQGNSA. CDR3 loop: CASSLVPLSGDHNEQFF. CDR3 sequence (DNA): TGTGCCAGCAGCTTAGTCCCCCTTTCGGGGGACCACAATGAGCAGTTCTTC.

V is TRBV20-1 and J is TRBJ2-7; D not certain. CDR1 is DFQATT and CDR2 is SNEGSKA in the germline V gene (reference sequence). Trimming cost V 0 bases and J 2 bases, with 14 bases left between them. The CDR3 is made up of 15 amino acids. In nucleotides, the CDR3 is TGCAGTGCTAGAGATCTCTATAGAGAAGCCTACGAGCAGTACTTC. Residues: CSARDLYREAYEQYF.

At least ten counts were recorded for this clonotype. V is TRBV20-1 and J is TRBJ2-1; 8 nucleotides agree with TRBD1. With 5 bases clipped from V and 5 bases from J, the junction kept 2 bases outside the gene matches. The CDR3 length is 12 residues. Germline V CDR1 and CDR2: DFQATT, SNEGSKA (reference sequence). The CDR3: CSALDRDNEQFF. The CDR3 region has the DNA TGCAGTGCTTTGGACAGGGACAATGAGCAGTTCTTC.

Many counts were recorded for this clonotype. The chain joins TRBV20-1 to TRBJ2-4, with D possibly being TRBD2 (5 bases). The CDR3 runs to 14 residues. Trimming stripped 1 base from V and 0 bases from J, with 7 bases between. Germline-derived CDR1 and CDR2 are DFQATT and SNEGSKA (reference sequence). CDR3 bases: TGCAGTGCTAGAGGAGGGATAGCCAAAAACATTCAGTACTTC. Translating gives CSARGGIAKNIQYF.

The sample holds many counts of this clonotype. The chain links TRBV12-3 or TRBV12-4 to TRBJ2-4; D might be TRBD1 (5 bases). CDR3 length equals 13 residues. V was trimmed by 6 bases and J by 6 bases, leaving 12 bases between them. CDR3 in amino acids: CASRTATLNIQYF. CDR3 DNA: TGTGCCAGCAGGACAGCCACCCTAAACATTCAGTACTTC.

This clonotype was seen many times. This chain uses TRBV7-9 with TRBJ2-3, with D possibly matching TRBD2 (5 bases). The CDR3 spans 15 residues. The germline V gene encodes CDR1 SEHNR and CDR2 FQNEAQ (reference sequence). V was pared by 7 bases and J by 6 bases, with 20 bases between. The CDR3, as DNA: TGTGCCAGCAACCCTGGGAGTGGCCATGTCGATACGCAGTATTTT. Translated: CASNPGSGHVDTQYF.

This clonotype has ten or more counts. V and J are TRBV6-2 or TRBV6-3 and TRBJ2-1; D unclear. This CDR3 has 13 amino acids. Germline CDR1 MNHEY, CDR2 SVGEGT. V was shortened by 4 bases and J by 5 bases, with 9 bases between the two germline ends. The CDR3 sequence: CASSSDWNNEQFF. In nucleotides, the CDR3 is TGTGCCAGCAGTTCCGACTGGAACAATGAGCAGTTCTTC.